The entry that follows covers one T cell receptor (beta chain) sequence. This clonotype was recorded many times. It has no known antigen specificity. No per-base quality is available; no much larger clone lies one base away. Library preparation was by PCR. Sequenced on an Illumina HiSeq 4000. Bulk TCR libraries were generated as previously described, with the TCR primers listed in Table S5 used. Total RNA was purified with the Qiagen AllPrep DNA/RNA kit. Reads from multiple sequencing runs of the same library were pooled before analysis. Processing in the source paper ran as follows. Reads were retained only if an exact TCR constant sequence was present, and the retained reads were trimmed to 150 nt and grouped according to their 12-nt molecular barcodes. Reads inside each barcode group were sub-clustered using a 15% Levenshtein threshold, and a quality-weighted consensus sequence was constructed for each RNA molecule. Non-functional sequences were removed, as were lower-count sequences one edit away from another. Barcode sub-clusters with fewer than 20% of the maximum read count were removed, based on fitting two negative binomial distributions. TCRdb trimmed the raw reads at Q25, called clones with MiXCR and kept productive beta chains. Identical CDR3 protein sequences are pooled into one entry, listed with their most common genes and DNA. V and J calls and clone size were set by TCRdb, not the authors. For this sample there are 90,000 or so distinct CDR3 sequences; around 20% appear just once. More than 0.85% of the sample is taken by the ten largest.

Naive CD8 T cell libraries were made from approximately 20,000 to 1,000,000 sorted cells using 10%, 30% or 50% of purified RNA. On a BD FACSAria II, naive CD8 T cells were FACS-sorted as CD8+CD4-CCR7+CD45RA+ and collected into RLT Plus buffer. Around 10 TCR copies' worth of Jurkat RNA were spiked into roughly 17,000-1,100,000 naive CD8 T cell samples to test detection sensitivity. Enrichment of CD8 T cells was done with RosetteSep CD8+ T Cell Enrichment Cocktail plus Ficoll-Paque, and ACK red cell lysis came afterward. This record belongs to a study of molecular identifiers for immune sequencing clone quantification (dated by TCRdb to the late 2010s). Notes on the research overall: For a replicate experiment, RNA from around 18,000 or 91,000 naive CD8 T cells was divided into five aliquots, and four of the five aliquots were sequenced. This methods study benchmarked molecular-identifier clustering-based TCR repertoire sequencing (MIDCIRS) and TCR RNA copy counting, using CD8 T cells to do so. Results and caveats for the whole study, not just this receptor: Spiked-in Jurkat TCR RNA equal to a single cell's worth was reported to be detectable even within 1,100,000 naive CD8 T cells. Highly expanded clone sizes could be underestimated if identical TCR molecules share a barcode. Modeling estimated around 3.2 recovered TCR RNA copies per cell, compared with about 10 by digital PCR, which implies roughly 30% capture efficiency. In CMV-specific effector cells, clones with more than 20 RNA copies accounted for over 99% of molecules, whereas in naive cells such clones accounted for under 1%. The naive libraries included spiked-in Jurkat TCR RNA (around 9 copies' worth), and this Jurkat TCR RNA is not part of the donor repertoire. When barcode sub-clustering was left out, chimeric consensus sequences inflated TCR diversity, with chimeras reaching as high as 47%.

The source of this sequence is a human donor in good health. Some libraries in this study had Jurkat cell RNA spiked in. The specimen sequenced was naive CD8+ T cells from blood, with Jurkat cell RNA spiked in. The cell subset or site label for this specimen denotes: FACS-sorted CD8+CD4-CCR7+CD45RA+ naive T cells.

In nucleotide form, the sequence is TGTGCCAGCAGCTTCCCGGGACTAGCGGGAGGGCCGACCAAAAACATTCAGTACTTC. It encodes CASSFPGLAGGPTKNIQYF. The sequence links TRBV7-6 to TRBJ2-4; 16 middle bases align to TRBD2. V trim: 3 bases; J trim: 2 bases; unmatched bases: 7. Including the terminal cysteine and phenylalanine, the CDR3 comprises 19 residues. The retained sequence is limited to the CDR3, 57 bases, with the frame set at the first base. The germline V gene encodes CDR1 SGHVS and CDR2 FNYEAQ.